Below, one TCR beta chain is given with its context. Its antigen remains unidentified. This entry comes from a study of ipilimumab plus nivolumab after autologous stem cell transplantation. Germline CDR1 and CDR2: MNHEY and SVGAGI. The V end lost 6 bases, the J end lost 3 bases, and 11 bases lay between the germline ends. The CDR3 is made up of 13 amino acids. Patients received nivolumab 3 mg/kg at weeks 1, 4, 7, 10, then fortnightly to week 26. TCRdb keeps only in-frame clones here, not all; method: immunoSEQ multiplex PCR. Of around 19,000 clones detected, around 82% appear once; the ten largest clones hold roughly 7.5%. Study-wide results and limits: TCR repertoire, Treg phenotype and gut microbiota reportedly support more study of this approach.

The V and J genes are TRBV6-5 and TRBJ1-2; D unresolved. The sequence derives from a male donor with diffuse large B-cell lymphoma. The sample consisted of PBMCs, taken in a trial of ipilimumab plus nivolumab as post-transplant consolidation. As DNA, the CDR3 is TGTGCCAGCAGCCCTCAAGGAGACTATGGCTACACCTTC. It is translated as CASSPQGDYGYTF.